This TCR beta chain was identified during a study of T cells in localized non-small cell lung cancer. Findings of the study overall: Uninvolved adjacent lung showed higher T cell clonality than tumor. A median roughly 57 of the top 100 tumor clones appeared in adjacent lung.

The CDR3 length is 15 residues. V gave up 1 base and J gave up 2 bases, with 12 bases separating them. Per the germline V gene, CDR1 is SGHDT and CDR2 is YYEEEE. The repertoire was sequenced with immunoSEQ multiplex PCR; TCRdb's copy has only in-frame clones and lacks some. The table includes about 10,000 clones, 85% detected once. With regard to this clone: Its antigen is not identified.

The rearrangement uses TRBV5-6 and TRBJ1-2; D not certain. This TCR came from a male donor aged 60 or over with stage III lung adenocarcinoma. The source was peripheral blood, collected before any cancer treatment. This CDR3 reads CASSLYLGQNYGYTF. DNA for the CDR3: TGTGCCAGCAGCTTGTATTTAGGCCAGAACTATGGCTACACCTTC. Combining the CDR3 with reference TRBV5-6 and TRBJ1-2 gives the whole variable domain DAGVTQSPTHLIKTRGQQVTLRCSPKSGHDTVSWYQQALGQGPQFIFQYYEEEERQRGNFPDRFSGHQFPNYSSELNVNALLLGDSALYLCASSLYLGQNYGYTFGSGTRLTVV.